This TCR beta chain originates from a study of shared clonotypes between healthy human individuals. As for the study in general: Each donor's CD8 memory used one plate, CD8 naive two, each CD4 subset three. Study-level points and caveats: Relative to their counterparts shared across all four donors, non-shared clonotypes exhibited diminished generation probabilities. Some naive CD4 clonotypes, roughly 5%, turned up in common across several donors.

Assay: immunoSEQ multiplex PCR; the TCRdb copy retains only in-frame clones and omits some. This table holds millions of clones, approximately 94% found once. With regard to this clone: Its cognate antigen is unknown.

This CDR3 has 16 amino acids. Germline V gives CDR1 SEHNR, CDR2 FQNEAQ (reference sequence). Between the trimmed V and J ends, which lost 0 bases and 5 bases, there was a span of 16 bases. Positive CCR7 selection of CD45RO-negative cells yielded the naive CD8 cells, and terminally differentiated effector memory CD45RA+ cells were excluded. Caucasian adults residing in Nashville, Tennessee made up all the donors. This sequence originates from a man in his late teens or twenties in good health. The chain couples TRBV7-9 to TRBJ2-5; tentatively, D is TRBD1 (7 bases). The sample consisted of naive CD8+ T cells sorted from blood. The CDR3 loop is CASSLALAGGKETQYF. CDR3 DNA sequence: TGTGCCAGCAGCTTAGCGTTGGCAGGGGGGAAGGAGACCCAGTACTTC.